One and the same sample provided the 22 T cell receptor beta chains below, sequenced in a study of T cells in Graves' hyperthyroidism and ophthalmopathy. RNA transcripts yielded amplified TCR beta CDR3 regions. First-round RT-PCR with HTBI primers amplified the TCR CDR3 region. Each CDR3 protein gets one entry after TCRdb re-called the multiplex PCR reads with MiXCR. The sample includes about 52,000 distinct CDR3 sequences, less than 50% of them seen just once. The sequencing sample was made of blood. Receptors were obtained from a woman between 50 and 59 years old with Graves' ophthalmopathy.

Notes on this clonotype: The junction does not match germline at one end; this may be a read error. The chain employs TRBV7-6 and TRBJ1-1; TRBD1 might be the D (5 bases). Looked up from germline, CDR1 is SGHVS and CDR2 is FNYEAQ. CDR3 length equals 15 residues. CDR3 coding DNA: TGTTCCAGCAGCTTAGTTAGGGGCGGGATGGCGGAAGCTTTCTTT. Amino acids: CSSSLVRGGMAEAFF.

Details on this clonotype: No conserved phenylalanine or tryptophan is present at the end of the CDR3, so a read error is the likely explanation. V and J are TRBV7-7 and TRBJ2-5; 12 nucleotides agree with TRBD2. The CDR3 covers 15 residues. Trimming took 5 bases from V and 5 from J; bases not matched to a gene: 6. Germline CDR1 SSHAT, CDR2 FNYEAQ (reference sequence). CDR3 loop: CASSQGLAGGETQYC. In DNA, the CDR3 is TGTGCCAGCAGCCAGGGGCTAGCGGGAGGGGAGACCCAGTACTGC.

This clonotype appeared a few times. This rearrangement joins TRBV30 to TRBJ1-4, with D perhaps matching TRBD1 (5 bases). This CDR3 has 11 residues. Germline lookup yields CDR1 GTSNPN and CDR2 SVGIG (reference sequence). The CDR3 coding sequence is TGTGCTTGGGGGAGAAGTGAAAAACTGTTTTTT. Translated, it gives CAWGRSEKLFF.

There are many counts of this clonotype. This rearrangement joins TRBV6-1 to TRBJ1-5; 7 nucleotides line up with TRBD1. The CDR3 spans 12 residues. V trimming: 8 bases; J trimming: 4 bases; junction bases outside the gene matches: 2. Looked up from germline, CDR1 is MNHNS and CDR2 is SASEGT. CDR3 amino acids: CASGQVNQPQHF. In nucleotides, the CDR3 is TGTGCCAGCGGACAGGTGAATCAGCCCCAGCATTTT.

The chain couples TRBV20-1 to TRBJ2-1; maybe TRBD1 (6 bases). The germline CDR1 and CDR2 sequences are DFQATT and SNEGSKA (reference sequence). This CDR3 region has 14 residues. CDR3 amino acids: CRALGGADYNEQFF. The CDR3 region has the DNA TGCAGGGCCCTAGGGGGAGCCGATTACAATGAGCAGTTCTTC.

This sequence joins TRBV27 and TRBJ2-5; 13 bases fit TRBD2. CDR1 and CDR2 from the germline V gene are MNHEY and SMNVEV (reference sequence). With V trimmed by 5 bases and J by 3 bases, 3 bases remained unmatched. The CDR3 sequence is 15 residues long. CDR3 bases: TGTGCCAGCAGTCCCGGACTAGCGGGGGAAGAGACCCAGTACTTC. Encoded protein: CASSPGLAGEETQYF.

The rearrangement links TRBV11-3 to TRBJ2-3, with 8 bases aligning to TRBD2. V was clipped by 1 base and J by 4 bases; unmatched bases: 7. Germline CDR1 and CDR2: SGHNT and YENEEA. This CDR3 is built from 16 residues. CDR3 amino acids: CASSLVGGGFADTQYF. The CDR3 region has the DNA TGTGCCAGCAGCTTAGTCGGCGGGGGGTTCGCAGATACGCAGTATTTT.

This clonotype was seen at least ten times. The genes are TRBV5-1 and TRBJ2-7, with D possibly being TRBD1 or TRBD2 (5 bases each). The CDR3 consists of 15 residues. Trimming cost V 1 base and J 2 bases, with 13 bases left between them. The V gene's germline CDR1 is SGHRS and CDR2 YFSETQ. CDR3 sequence: CASSLTGPGAYEQYF. The CDR3 DNA sequence: TGCGCCAGCAGCTTGACGGGACCTGGCGCCTACGAGCAGTACTTC.

The chain couples TRBV19 to TRBJ1-5; no firm D call. Trimming removed 10 bases from V and 0 bases from J, with 16 bases in between. This CDR3 has 15 residues. Germline CDR1 is LNHDA and CDR2 is SQIVND (reference sequence). The CDR3 spells CATSIGPYSNQPQHF. In DNA form, the CDR3 reads TGTGCCACCAGTATAGGACCCTATAGCAATCAGCCCCAGCATTTT.

The sample holds many counts of this clonotype. The rearrangement uses TRBV20-1 and TRBJ2-7; unclear D gene. With 6 bases removed from V and 4 bases from J, the gap between germline ends came to 13 bases. In germline, CDR1 is DFQATT, CDR2 SNEGSKA (reference sequence). CDR3 length equals 12 residues. As DNA, the CDR3 is TGCAGTGCAACCACTCGAAAATACGAGCAGTACTTC. Translating it yields CSATTRKYEQYF.

To note about this clonotype: Mismatch with germline at one junction end may stem from a read error. The chain is built from TRBV10-3 and TRBJ2-1, with TRBD2 matching over 10 bases. The CDR3 sequence is 16 residues long. Per germline, CDR1 ENHRY and CDR2 SYGVKD. CDR3 sequence (DNA): TGTGCCAGCAGTGAGTCCCTAGCGGGGGACGTCAATGAGCAGTTCTTC. Protein sequence: CASSESLAGDVNEQFF.

This clonotype has a count of ten or more. This chain connects TRBV9 to TRBJ1-1, with a weak D call TRBD1 (6 bases). V dropped 0 bases and J dropped 4 bases, with 7 bases sitting between them. This CDR3 is 13 amino acids long. CDR1 SGDLS and CDR2 YYNGEE come from the germline V gene. The CDR3 region has the DNA TGTGCCAGCAGCGTAGAGGGGGGCACTGAAGCTTTCTTT. Translating gives CASSVEGGTEAFF.

This clonotype was detected ten times or more. The V and J genes are TRBV7-9 and TRBJ2-5, with TRBD2 identical over 14 bases. The germline V gene encodes CDR1 SEHNR and CDR2 FQNEAQ (reference sequence). The CDR3 covers 16 residues. V shed 3 bases and J 5 bases; nucleotides not matched to a gene: 5. CDR3 bases: TGTGCCAGCAGCTTGAGACTAGCGGGAGGGTTGGAGACCCAGTACTTC. Translated, it gives CASSLRLAGGLETQYF.

This clonotype was recorded at least ten times. The chain carries TRBV3-1 and TRBJ1-2; possible D gene TRBD1, 5 bases. This CDR3 is 17 amino acids long. Trimming left V 0 bases short and J 0 bases short, with 14 bases between. Per germline, CDR1 LGHDT and CDR2 YNNKEL (reference sequence). The DNA of the CDR3 is TGTGCCAGCAGCCAAGAGGACAAGAGGGGAGCTAACTATGGCTACACCTTC. Translated: CASSQEDKRGANYGYTF.

This clonotype occurred many times. CDR3 protein: CASQRRFYNEQFF. The CDR3, as DNA: TGTGCCAGCCAGCGCAGATTCTACAATGAGCAGTTCTTC. The chain carries TRBV2 and TRBJ2-1; D gene uncertain. The ends were cut back, 8 bases at V and 3 bases at J, with 11 bases in the middle. Germline-derived CDR1 and CDR2 are SNHLY and FYNNEI. The CDR3 covers 13 residues. Variable domain in full (rest from reference TRBV2 and TRBJ2-1): EPEVTQTPSHQVTQMGQEVILRCVPISNHLYFYWYRQILGQKVEFLVSFYNNEISEKSEIFDDQFSVERPDGSNFTLKIRSTKLEDSAMYFCASQRRFYNEQFFGPGTRLTVL.

A remark on this clonotype: The junction does not match germline at one end; this may be a read error. The rearrangement joins TRBV20-1 to TRBJ1-4, with a weak D call TRBD1 (5 bases). The length of the CDR3 is 13 residues. Per the germline V gene, CDR1 is DFQATT and CDR2 is SNEGSKA (reference sequence). CDR3 DNA: TGCAGCGCTCCTCGGAGGGGTTCTGAAAGACTGTTTTTT. This codes for CSAPRRGSERLFF.

This clonotype appeared many times. V usage is TRBV5-1 and J usage is TRBJ2-2; perhaps TRBD2 as D (6 bases). Germline CDR1 and CDR2: SGHRS and YFSETQ. This CDR3 has 16 residues. V dropped 1 base and J dropped 7 bases, with 17 bases sitting between them. CDR3 amino acids: CASSLFMASVFGELFF. DNA for the CDR3: TGCGCCAGCAGCTTGTTTATGGCTAGCGTTTTCGGGGAGCTGTTTTTT.

This clonotype was seen many times. The rearrangement uses TRBV11-2 and TRBJ2-5; TRBD1 agrees at 9 bases. Germline values: CDR1 SGHAT, CDR2 FQNNGV. Trimming took 5 bases from V and 1 from J; bases not matched to a gene: 5. The CDR3 runs to 15 residues. The CDR3 sequence is CASSQGQGRQETQYF. The CDR3, as DNA: TGTGCCAGCAGCCAGGGACAGGGCCGCCAAGAGACCCAGTACTTC.

DNA for the CDR3: TGCGCCAGTAGTCGAGACACGCGGGCAGATACGCAGTATTTT. This translates into CASSRDTRADTQYF. The chain carries TRBV10-1 and TRBJ2-3, with TRBD2 as a possible D gene (5 bases). CDR1 is WNHNN and CDR2 is SYGVQD in the germline V gene (reference sequence). Trimming shortened V by 9 bases and J by 4 bases, and 17 bases separated the two germline ends. This CDR3 has 14 residues.

J is TRBJ2-3 and V is TRBV29-1; no clear D gene. In germline, CDR1 is SQVTM, CDR2 ANQGSEA. The CDR3 extends over 14 amino acids. CDR3 amino acids: CSSRTGISTDTQYF. The CDR3, as DNA: TGCAGTAGTCGGACGGGCATTAGCACAGATACGCAGTATTTT.

At least ten counts were recorded for this clonotype. J is TRBJ2-7 and V is TRBV27, with D tentatively TRBD1 or TRBD2 (5 bases each). CDR3 length: 12 amino acids. Germline CDR1 and CDR2: MNHEY and SMNVEV (reference sequence). V gave up 10 bases and J gave up 3 bases, with 13 bases separating them. The CDR3 DNA sequence: TGTGCCATCCGGGGCGCGGACTACGAGCAGTACTTC. It translates to CAIRGADYEQYF.

This chain uses TRBV7-3 with TRBJ2-2, with D maybe TRBD1 (6 bases). The CDR3 totals 13 residues. Trimming removed 5 bases from V and 5 bases from J, with 9 bases in between. Germline values: CDR1 SGHTA, CDR2 FQGTGA. The CDR3 loop reads CASSQGGTGELFF. Written as DNA, the CDR3 is TGTGCCAGCAGCCAAGGGGGTACCGGGGAGCTGTTTTTT.